This T cell receptor beta chain was captured by sequencing in a study of cytomegalovirus exposure and HLA in healthy donors. Study findings and constraints: Most CMV-associated TCR beta chains were later found to appear HLA-restricted.

A multiplex PCR was run with 60 Vbeta primers and 13 Jbeta primers. Clones were read by immunoSEQ multiplex PCR, and TCRdb kept only the in-frame ones, dropping some. The sample lists 150,000 to 250,000 clones; roughly 79% were seen once. Points on this clone: The antigen remains undetermined.

Samples came from healthy bone marrow donors. The sequence came from a man aged 25-45 years in good health and CMV-seronegative. Sequencing input: PBMCs.

CDR3 sequence reads: CASSVLAAYNEQFF. The CDR3 DNA reads as TGTGCCAGCAGTGTTCTAGCCGCGTACAATGAGCAGTTCTTC. The V call is TRBV6-1, the J call TRBJ2-1; possibly TRBD2 for D (5 bases). Trimming took off 4 bases at V and 4 bases at J, with 11 bases between the two ends. The CDR3 spans 14 residues. Per the germline V gene, CDR1 is MNHNS and CDR2 is SASEGT.